The clone carrying this T cell receptor (beta chain) was recorded many times. This sample's time point: sample taken at primary tumor resection. In each case, whole RNA from tumor, nontumor lung or frozen PBMC was sequenced unsorted. Donation came from 70 or so patients with untreated early-stage non-small cell lung cancer. This sample stems from a study of spatial heterogeneity in lung cancer. Across the whole study: The count of detected beta-chain sequences consistently exceeded that of alpha-chain sequences.

TCRdb re-called the 5' RACE reads with MiXCR, one entry per CDR3 protein. This table holds some 11,000 distinct CDR3 sequences, about 8.6% found once. The receptor was derived from a male donor with early-stage non-small cell lung cancer. Sequencing used PBMCs, obtained at surgery.

The CDR3 loop reads CASSPGQPQETQYF. The CDR3 DNA follows: TGTGCCAGCAGCCCAGGACAGCCTCAAGAGACCCAGTACTTC. The chain combines TRBV3-1 with TRBJ2-5; tentative D call: TRBD1 (6 bases). Germline-derived CDR1 and CDR2 are LGHDT and YNNKEL (reference sequence). This CDR3 contains 14 residues. V lost 4 bases to trimming and J lost 2 bases, with 11 bases between them.